This is a list of T cell receptor beta chains from one sample in a study of blood T cells in healthy people across ages. MiXCR, applied by TCRdb to the 5' RACE reads, yields one record per CDR3 protein. The sample lists approximately 780,000 distinct CDR3 sequences; roughly 26% were seen once. These same records also appear under a second study, on T cells of mothers and their children.

The material sequenced was blood. The origin of the receptors is a boy younger than 18 in good health. Both conserved end residues are part of each CDR3. D genes are given only for firm matches. Size tells how often a clone was seen (once, few, many) or the class of an expanded clone, and some rows leave it out.

v_call	clone_size	j_call	d_call	cdr3_nt	cdr3_aa
TRBV20-1	.	TRBJ2-5	.	TGCAGTGCTAGAGATCGGAGGGGACAAGAGACCCAGTACTTC	CSARDRRGQETQYF
TRBV20-1	few	TRBJ1-2	TRBD1	TGCAGTGCTAGGGCGGGACAGTGGAGCGGCTACACCTTC	CSARAGQWSGYTF
TRBV5-1	few	TRBJ2-2	TRBD1	TGCGCCAGCAGCCAGGGACAGGGATTTGCCGGGGAGCTGTTTTTT	CASSQGQGFAGELFF
TRBV20-1	.	TRBJ2-7	TRBD1	TGCAGTGCGCTGGACAGGGCCTACGAGCAGTACTTC	CSALDRAYEQYF
TRBV24-1	few	TRBJ2-1	TRBD1	TGTGCCACCAGTGACCCCAGGGGGCGATTGCATGAGCAGTTCTTC	CATSDPRGRLHEQFF
TRBV7-9	.	TRBJ2-1	TRBD1	TGTGCCAGCAGCTTACTTAGGACAGGGGGCTTTAGAAATGAGCAGTTCTTC	CASSLLRTGGFRNEQFF
TRBV12-3/TRBV12-4	.	TRBJ1-2	TRBD1	TGTGCCAGCAGTCCCTGGGCAGGGGGGTATGGCTACACCTTC	CASSPWAGGYGYTF
TRBV6-2/TRBV6-3	.	TRBJ2-5	.	TGTGCCATCCGGACTGCCGAGACCCAGTACTTC	CAIRTAETQYF
TRBV21-1	.	TRBJ1-4	.	TGTGCCAGCAGCAAGAGGTTACAAAGGACAGGCGGGTCGGCTAATGAAAAACTGTTTTTT	CASSKRLQRTGGSANEKLFF
TRBV20-1	.	TRBJ2-5	.	TGCAGTGCTAGCGGGAGCGGAGAAGAGACCCAGTACTTC	CSASGSGEETQYF
TRBV19	.	TRBJ2-3	TRBD2	TGTGCCAGTAGTATAGACGGTAGCGGGTACACAGATACGCAGTATTTT	CASSIDGSGYTDTQYF
TRBV7-9	.	TRBJ1-2	TRBD1	TGTGCCAGCAGCTCGACAGGGATCAGCTACACCTTC	CASSSTGISYTF
TRBV27	.	TRBJ2-7	TRBD2	TGTGCCAGCAGCCAGTTACGGGGGGGCCTTAACGAGCAGTACTTC	CASSQLRGGLNEQYF
TRBV15	.	TRBJ2-7	.	TGTGCCACCAGCAGATGGGGACTGGACAACGAGCAGTACTTC	CATSRWGLDNEQYF
TRBV7-9	few	TRBJ1-4	.	TGTGCCAGCAGCCAAGCCCCGACTGAAAAACTGTTTTTT	CASSQAPTEKLFF
TRBV11-2	few	TRBJ2-2	.	TGTGCCAGCAGCCCGGGTAGCTACACCGGGGAGCTGTTTTTT	CASSPGSYTGELFF
TRBV7-9	few	TRBJ2-1	.	TGTGCCAGCAGCTCACCAAACTCAGGGGGGGCCGGGAAAAATGAGCAGTTCTTC	CASSSPNSGGAGKNEQFF
TRBV5-1	few	TRBJ2-5	TRBD2	TGCGCCAGCATCCCCGGGGCGGGGGAAGAGGCCCAGTACTTC	CASIPGAGEEAQYF
TRBV6-1	.	TRBJ2-3	.	TGTGCCAGCACCCCCAGAAGCGAGCGGTCAGATACGCAGTATTTT	CASTPRSERSDTQYF
TRBV11-2	few	TRBJ2-1	.	TGTGCCAGCAGCTTATATGAGAGGGGGCAGTTCTTC	CASSLYERGQFF
TRBV2	.	TRBJ1-2	.	TGTGCCAGCAGTCACGACCCCAACTATGGCTACACCTTC	CASSHDPNYGYTF
TRBV27	.	TRBJ2-5	TRBD1	TGTGCCAGCAGTTCCAGGGGGCCTGTCCTTGAGACCCAGTACTTC	CASSSRGPVLETQYF
TRBV9	.	TRBJ2-2	.	TGTGCCAGCAGACCCTCGGGGGCCGGGGAGCTGTTTTTT	CASRPSGAGELFF
TRBV3-1	few	TRBJ2-1	TRBD2	TGCGCCAGCAGCCCCACTAGCGGGGAGACTTATGAGCAGTTCTTC	CASSPTSGETYEQFF
TRBV24-1	.	TRBJ2-1	TRBD1	TGTGCCACCAGTGATTCCACGGGACAGAACTACAATGAGCAGTTCTTC	CATSDSTGQNYNEQFF
TRBV20-1	few	TRBJ2-4	TRBD2	TGCAGTGCTGATGGACTAGCGGGGGGTACCAAAAACATTCAGTACTTC	CSADGLAGGTKNIQYF
TRBV6-5	many	TRBJ2-2	.	TGTGCCAGCAGCGAGACCGGGGAGCTGTTTTTT	CASSETGELFF
TRBV28	.	TRBJ2-6	.	TGTGCCAGCAGTTTCCACGGGGGACAGCCCTTCGCGGGGGCCAACGTCCTGACTTTC	CASSFHGGQPFAGANVLTF
TRBV7-8	.	TRBJ2-1	.	TGTGCCAGCATCGACTTTGTTGGGAGCAATGAGCAGTTCTTC	CASIDFVGSNEQFF
TRBV9	few	TRBJ2-1	.	TGTGCCAGCAGCTCTTATGGACACGCCAACAATGAGCAGTTCTTC	CASSSYGHANNEQFF
TRBV24-1	few	TRBJ2-1	TRBD2	TGTGCCACCAGTGACCAGACTAGCGGGGGGGAGATTGAGCAGTTCTTC	CATSDQTSGGEIEQFF
TRBV5-1	.	TRBJ2-7	.	TGCGCCAGCAGCTTCCGGGGGGCCGAATACGAGCAGTACTTC	CASSFRGAEYEQYF
TRBV15	.	TRBJ1-4	TRBD1	TGTGCCACCGCACGACAGGGGGGTGAAAAACTGTTTTTT	CATARQGGEKLFF
TRBV20-1	.	TRBJ2-3	TRBD1	TGCAGTGCTGACAGGGCCCCCACAGATACGCAGTATTTT	CSADRAPTDTQYF
TRBV6-5	.	TRBJ2-1	TRBD2	TGTGCCAGTGGGGCGGGGGACCCCTACAATGAGCAGTTCTTC	CASGAGDPYNEQFF
TRBV14	.	TRBJ2-5	.	TGTGCCAGCAGCCAAGAGCCGGGGGCTGGAGAGACCCAGTACTTC	CASSQEPGAGETQYF